This TCR beta chain stems from a study of T cells after yellow fever vaccination. Study-level findings and limits: Faster peaking, at day 5 versus 15, marked a secondary response that was weaker. CD4 and CD8 compartments shared a small share of clonotypes, likely from convergent recombination.

Universal primer sites and UMIs were introduced during 5'RACE template-switching synthesis of TCR cDNA. TCRdb ran MiXCR on the 5' RACE reads and lists one entry per CDR3 protein. The sample comprises hundreds of thousands of distinct CDR3 sequences, about 12% of which are singletons, and about 16% rests with the top ten. Only a few counts were recorded for this clonotype. As yet, its antigen is unknown. The sequence came from a man aged 30 to 39 who received the YFV17D yellow fever vaccine. This sample comprised PBMCs, obtained on the day of the yellow fever booster vaccination.

The CDR3 bases are TGTGCCAGCAGCCCCCTGGGCCTCTACGAGCAGTACTTC. Its protein is CASSPLGLYEQYF. The chain has TRBV7-9 and TRBJ2-7; no clear D. Trimming removed 5 bases at V and 3 bases at J, with 11 bases between. This CDR3 has 13 residues. Germline V lookup: CDR1 SEHNR, CDR2 FQNEAQ (reference sequence).